Sequencing of this T cell receptor (beta chain) was carried out in a study of shared clonotypes between healthy human individuals. Study-level information: Aged 18 to 49, the donors were two women and a few men.

Whole-study findings and limits: Researchers sampled blood only, noting tissue repertoires likely differ. There were few donors, and this limited the genetic and exposure-history diversity represented.

Produced via immunoSEQ multiplex PCR; TCRdb's table is partial and in-frame only. The table has roughly 2.1 million clones, around 93% seen once; the top ten hold about 1.5%. As to this clone: What it binds is unknown.

The naive CD8 population came from CD45RO-negative cells selected for CCR7, without terminally differentiated effector memory CD45RA+ cells. This TCR came from a man younger than 35 in good health. Some clones in this sample may be carry-over from other donors' samples. What was sequenced was naive CD8+ T cells from PBMCs.

In DNA form, the CDR3 reads TGTGCCAGCAGCGTATGGCAAGAGACCCAGTACTTC. It yields the protein CASSVWQETQYF. J is TRBJ2-5 and V is TRBV7-9; no definite D call. Germline V gives CDR1 SEHNR, CDR2 FQNEAQ (reference sequence). Trimming removed 5 bases at V and 2 bases at J, with 6 bases between. The CDR3 is 12 residues long. The whole variable domain, remainder taken from reference TRBV7-9 and TRBJ2-5, is DTGVSQNPRHKITKRGQNVTFRCDPISEHNRLYWYRQTLGQGPEFLTYFQNEAQLEKSRLLSDRFSAERPKGSFSTLEIQRTEQGDSAMYLCASSVWQETQYFGPGTRLLVL.